Shown below are 9 T cell receptor beta chains from a single sample sequenced in a study of T cell clonotyping in hematopoietic cell transplantation. Time point specified: recipient sample about 28 days before transplant, after cytoreduction. Using immunoSEQ multiplex PCR, the repertoire was profiled, and TCRdb retains in-frame clones only, with some absent. The top ten clones hold around 1.5% of a sample with some 76,000 clones, about 95% of them seen once. The sample in question was peripheral blood mononuclear cells, obtained before stem cell transplant. The source of these receptors is a woman aged 45-59 years with acute myeloid leukemia. Some clones in this sample may be carry-over from other donors' samples.

The chain links TRBV19 to TRBJ2-1; D remains unclear. V shed 5 bases and J shed 3 bases, with 14 bases lying between them. The CDR3 runs to 15 residues. CDR1 and CDR2 from the germline V gene are LNHDA and SQIVND (reference sequence). Here the CDR3 DNA reads TGTGCCAGTAGTCTTGGCCAGGTTGACTACAATGAGCAGTTCTTC. It yields the protein CASSLGQVDYNEQFF.

The chain has TRBV2 and TRBJ1-1, with D possibly TRBD1 on 6 matching bases. Trimming shortened V by 7 bases and J by 0 bases, and 15 bases separated the two germline ends. The CDR3 has 15 amino acids. The germline CDR1 and CDR2 sequences are SNHLY and FYNNEI. The CDR3 here is CASTPWGALNTEAFF. The CDR3 region has the DNA TGTGCCAGCACGCCGTGGGGGGCTCTGAACACTGAAGCTTTCTTT. The full variable domain, rest sourced from reference TRBV2 and TRBJ1-1, is EPEVTQTPSHQVTQMGQEVILRCVPISNHLYFYWYRQILGQKVEFLVSFYNNEISEKSEIFDDQFSVERPDGSNFTLKIRSTKLEDSAMYFCASTPWGALNTEAFFGQGTRLTVV.

This rearrangement joins TRBV7-9 to TRBJ2-5; D is unresolved. V was cut by 0 bases and J by 4 bases, with 6 bases left in between. CDR1 and CDR2 from the germline V gene are SEHNR and FQNEAQ (reference sequence). This CDR3 contains 13 residues. CDR3 nucleotide sequence: TGTGCCAGCAGCTTAGCGGGTACAGAGACCCAGTACTTC. Translating it yields CASSLAGTETQYF.

The gene calls are TRBV5-1 and TRBJ2-7; no clear D gene. Trimming removed 0 bases at V and 3 bases at J, with 7 bases between. CDR3 length: 13 amino acids. Germline-derived CDR1 and CDR2 are SGHRS and YFSETQ. CDR3 in DNA: TGCGCCAGCAGCTTGGCCGAGAGCTACGAGCAGTACTTC. It codes for CASSLAESYEQYF.

The chain recombines TRBV4-2 with TRBJ2-7; D is tentatively TRBD1 or TRBD2 (5 bases each). Per germline, CDR1 LGHNA and CDR2 YNFKEQ. The CDR3 is 16 residues long. V was clipped by 2 bases and J by 0 bases, with 14 bases between them. Here the CDR3 reads CASSQNRDGSSYEQYF. The CDR3, as DNA: TGTGCCAGCAGCCAAAACCGGGACGGAAGCTCCTACGAGCAGTACTTC.

The rearrangement joins TRBV2 to TRBJ2-7, with 7 bases aligning to TRBD1. Germline trimming cut 3 bases from V and 2 bases from J; bases unmatched to any gene: 7. CDR3 length: 15 residues. Germline CDR1 SNHLY, CDR2 FYNNEI. The CDR3 DNA follows: TGTGCCAGCAGTGACTCTGGCCAGGGGGCCTACGAGCAGTACTTC. Its translation: CASSDSGQGAYEQYF.

V is TRBV4-1 and J is TRBJ1-1, with D perhaps TRBD1 (6 bases). Germline lookup yields CDR1 MGHRA and CDR2 YSYEKL. V was trimmed by 8 bases and J by 6 bases, leaving 16 bases between them. CDR3 length equals 13 residues. Here the CDR3 DNA reads TGCGCCAGCCTTCGGACAGCGGGCTCTGAAGCTTTCTTT. As protein: CASLRTAGSEAFF.

This chain links TRBV27 with TRBJ1-1, with a possible D match to TRBD1 (6 bases). With 4 bases removed from V and 4 bases from J, the gap between germline ends came to 16 bases. This CDR3 has 15 amino acids. The germline gives CDR1 MNHEY, CDR2 SMNVEV (reference sequence). In nucleotides, the CDR3 is TGTGCCAGCAGTTCTCTACAGGGCGAGGCCACTGAAGCTTTCTTT. Residues: CASSSLQGEATEAFF.

DNA of the CDR3: TGTGCCAGCAGCTTCAGTGATGGGCGGGATCAGCCCCAGCATTTT. It is translated as CASSFSDGRDQPQHF. The chain uses TRBV9 and TRBJ1-5; D is unclear. V shed 4 bases and J shed 5 bases, with 16 bases lying between them. Germline CDR1 and CDR2: SGDLS and YYNGEE. This CDR3 is 15 amino acids long.